A selection of T cell receptor beta chains follows, all from one sample in a study of CD4 T cells in relation to SARS-CoV-2 and coronaviruses. Profiled with immunoSEQ multiplex PCR; TCRdb holds only in-frame clones, not every one. The sample lists roughly 57,000 clones, roughly 88% occurring once. The sequenced sample consisted of memory CD4+ T cells from PBMCs. Source of these receptors: a human donor in good health. Each CDR3 is given with its conserved first and last residue. The D gene is left open where the match is weak. Only part of the rows carry a size: once, few, many, or a class if the clone is expanded.

J | V | D | size | CDR3 | DNA
TRBJ1-2 | TRBV6-5 | TRBD1 | . | CASSNGQGADGYTF | TGTGCCAGCAGCAACGGACAGGGGGCCGATGGCTACACCTTC
TRBJ1-5 | TRBV6-6 | . | . | CASSQDRVSKYQPQHF | TGTGCCAGCAGTCAAGACCGCGTTTCTAAGTATCAGCCCCAGCATTTT
TRBJ1-1 | TRBV28 | . | . | CASSGAEEMNTEAFF | TGTGCCAGCAGTGGGGCGGAAGAAATGAACACTGAAGCTTTCTTT
TRBJ2-5 | TRBV14 | . | . | CASSQQTRVETQYF | TGTGCCAGCAGCCAACAGACAAGGGTCGAGACCCAGTACTTC
TRBJ1-3 | TRBV10-1 | . | . | CAISKAVGGNTIYF | TGCGCCATTTCTAAAGCAGTAGGGGGAAACACCATATATTTT
TRBJ1-1 | TRBV5-6 | TRBD1 | . | CASSLTGGTEAFF | TGTGCCAGCAGCTTAACAGGGGGCACTGAAGCTTTCTTT
TRBJ1-1 | TRBV19 | . | . | CASSKEGPGTEAFF | TGTGCCAGTAGTAAGGAGGGGCCGGGCACTGAAGCTTTCTTT
TRBJ2-7 | TRBV28 | . | few | CASSLGVEQYF | TGTGCCAGCAGTTTGGGCGTCGAGCAGTACTTC
TRBJ1-2 | TRBV9 | . | . | CASSVASSPDGYTF | TGTGCCAGCAGCGTAGCTTCCAGCCCGGATGGCTACACCTTC
TRBJ1-2 | TRBV28 | . | . | CASSFSVSYGYTF | TGTGCCAGCAGTTTTTCCGTTAGCTATGGCTACACCTTC
TRBJ1-2 | TRBV9 | . | . | CASSVGSGRGYTF | TGTGCCAGCAGCGTAGGGTCAGGGAGAGGCTACACCTTC
TRBJ2-3 | TRBV18 | TRBD1 | . | CASSGQGLTDTQYF | TGTGCCAGCTCGGGACAGGGGCTCACAGATACGCAGTATTTT
TRBJ2-1 | TRBV18 | . | . | CASSPRPTLGDGEQFF | TGTGCCAGCTCACCCCGGCCCACCCTGGGTGATGGTGAGCAGTTCTTC
TRBJ2-7 | TRBV5-1 | . | . | CASSLEGGPPKKQYF | TGCGCCAGCAGCTTGGAGGGGGGCCCCCCTAAGAAGCAGTACTTC
TRBJ1-6 | TRBV28 | . | once | CASSLRTPSPLHF | TGTGCCAGCAGTTTACGGACTCCCTCACCCCTCCACTTT
TRBJ1-1 | TRBV28 | . | . | CASSLHLHGTEAFF | TGTGCCAGCAGTTTACACCTACACGGCACTGAAGCTTTCTTT
TRBJ2-7 | TRBV7-2 | . | . | CASSPPGTESYEQYF | TGTGCCAGCAGCCCCCCCGGGACGGAGTCCTACGAGCAGTACTTC
TRBJ2-2 | TRBV19 | TRBD2 | few | CASSLGTSGSIRELFF | TGTGCCAGTAGTCTAGGGACTAGCGGGAGCATCCGGGAGCTGTTTTTT
TRBJ1-3 | TRBV7-9 | . | . | CASSPDTGKVGNTIYF | TGTGCCAGCAGCCCAGATACAGGGAAGGTGGGAAACACCATATATTTT
TRBJ1-1 | TRBV29-1 | TRBD1 | . | CSVVARGMGQINTEAFF | TGCAGCGTTGTAGCACGGGGGATGGGACAGATAAACACTGAAGCTTTCTTT
TRBJ1-3 | TRBV27 | . | . | CASSLVSGNTIYF | TGTGCCAGCAGTTTAGTATCTGGAAACACCATATATTTT
TRBJ2-7 | TRBV6-1 | . | few | CASSETWGIDAYEQYF | TGTGCCAGCAGTGAAACCTGGGGGATCGATGCCTACGAGCAGTACTTC
TRBJ2-7 | TRBV7-3 | TRBD2 | . | CASSETSGTYEQYF | TGTGCCAGCAGCGAGACTAGCGGCACCTACGAGCAGTACTTC
TRBJ2-5 | TRBV28 | TRBD1 | . | CASSDRVETQYF | TGTGCCAGCAGTGACAGGGTGGAGACCCAGTACTTC
TRBJ1-2 | TRBV25-1 | . | . | CASSEGGIRRSYGYTF | TGTGCCAGCAGTGAAGGGGGGATTAGAAGAAGCTATGGCTACACCTTC
TRBJ1-4 | TRBV28 | . | . | CASTQRDEKLFF | TGTGCCAGCACCCAGAGAGATGAAAAACTGTTTTTT
TRBJ2-5 | TRBV9 | . | once | CASSVGGREWRETQYF | TGTGCCAGCAGCGTAGGGGGGCGGGAGTGGCGAGAGACCCAGTACTTC
TRBJ2-3 | TRBV9 | . | . | CASSPRRRGYSADTQYF | TGTGCCAGCAGCCCCAGGCGCAGGGGTTATTCAGCAGATACGCAGTATTTT
TRBJ1-1 | TRBV18 | . | . | CASSPTGLWAEAFF | TGTGCCAGCTCACCAACAGGGCTTTGGGCTGAAGCTTTCTTT
TRBJ2-2 | TRBV7-9 | TRBD1 | few | CASSSGGTNTGELFF | TGTGCCAGCAGCTCAGGGGGTACGAACACCGGGGAGCTGTTTTTT
TRBJ1-5 | TRBV27 | . | . | CASSFAGSNQPQHF | TGTGCCAGCAGTTTTGCAGGTAGCAATCAGCCCCAGCATTTT
TRBJ1-1 | TRBV5-1 | . | . | CASSSGNTEAFF | TGCGCCAGCAGCTCGGGGAACACTGAAGCTTTCTTT
TRBJ2-7 | TRBV14 | . | . | CASSPKGPYEQYF | TGTGCCAGCAGCCCCAAGGGTCCCTACGAGCAGTACTTC
TRBJ2-1 | TRBV20-1 | . | . | CSASPSPASYNEQFF | TGCAGTGCTAGTCCTAGCCCAGCCTCCTACAATGAGCAGTTCTTC
TRBJ2-7 | TRBV7-3 | TRBD2 | . | CASSLTLVTSGYEQYF | TGTGCCAGCAGCTTAACACTTGTTACTAGCGGCTACGAGCAGTACTTC
TRBJ2-1 | TRBV27 | TRBD2 | . | CASSLYSRLAGVHEQFF | TGTGCCAGCAGTTTATATTCCCGACTAGCGGGAGTCCATGAGCAGTTCTTC
TRBJ2-5 | TRBV27 | TRBD2 | . | CASSLSRASGRAGETQYF | TGTGCCAGCAGTTTATCTCGGGCTAGCGGGAGGGCCGGGGAGACCCAGTACTTC
TRBJ2-3 | TRBV30 | . | . | CAWKRGGGDTQYF | TGTGCCTGGAAGAGAGGCGGCGGAGATACGCAGTATTTT
TRBJ2-3 | TRBV7-2 | TRBD2 | . | CASSLEAGGRNTQYF | TGTGCCAGCAGCTTAGAGGCGGGAGGGCGGAATACGCAGTATTTT
TRBJ2-3 | TRBV4-1 | . | . | CASSQAGSTDTQYF | TGCGCCAGCAGCCAAGCCGGGAGTACAGATACGCAGTATTTT
TRBJ2-7 | TRBV7-9 | TRBD2 | . | CASSVAGEGYEQYF | TGTGCCAGCAGCGTAGCGGGAGAAGGATACGAGCAGTACTTC
TRBJ2-7 | TRBV9 | . | . | CASSVDLGATYEQYF | TGTGCCAGCAGCGTAGATTTGGGGGCAACCTACGAGCAGTACTTC
TRBJ1-4 | TRBV6-5 | . | . | CASSYYPGAEKLFF | TGTGCCAGCAGTTATTACCCTGGGGCCGAAAAACTGTTTTTT
TRBJ2-1 | TRBV18 | TRBD1 | . | CASSPRGQNEQFF | TGTGCCAGCTCTCCAAGGGGGCAGAATGAGCAGTTCTTC
TRBJ1-3 | TRBV6-5 | . | few | CASSVGTFSGNTIYF | TGTGCCAGCAGCGTCGGGACATTTTCGGGAAACACCATATATTTT
TRBJ2-1 | TRBV5-6 | TRBD2 | once | CASSWRGTSGRYNEQFF | TGTGCCAGCAGCTGGAGGGGGACTAGCGGACGATACAATGAGCAGTTCTTC
TRBJ2-7 | TRBV4-2 | TRBD1 | . | CASSQGTGSSYEQYF | TGTGCCAGCAGCCAAGGGACAGGGAGCTCCTACGAGCAGTACTTC
TRBJ1-1 | TRBV10-2 | TRBD1 | . | CASRDGQGDDEAFF | TGCGCCAGCAGGGATGGACAGGGGGATGATGAAGCTTTCTTT
TRBJ2-2 | TRBV2 | TRBD2 | . | CARERTSRTGELFF | TGTGCCAGAGAGCGGACTAGCCGCACCGGGGAGCTGTTTTTT
TRBJ1-6 | TRBV27 | . | . | CASSTVVGGGTTPLHF | TGTGCCAGCAGTACAGTTGTAGGGGGTGGTACTACACCCCTCCACTTT
TRBJ2-2 | TRBV24-1 | . | . | CATSGINRVKDRGAVF | TGTGCCACCAGTGGTATAAACAGGGTAAAAGACCGGGGAGCTGTTTTT
TRBJ2-5 | TRBV7-2 | . | . | CASSQGWLTENRRETQYF | TGTGCCAGCAGCCAGGGTTGGTTAACAGAGAACCGCCGGGAGACCCAGTACTTC
TRBJ2-1 | TRBV18 | TRBD2 | once | CASSPGGKTAGAGEQFF | TGTGCCAGCTCCCCGGGCGGGAAAACAGCGGGAGCCGGTGAGCAGTTCTTC
TRBJ2-3 | TRBV6-5 | TRBD1 | . | CASSLQGFSTDTQYF | TGTGCCAGCTCACTACAGGGGTTTAGCACAGATACGCAGTATTTT